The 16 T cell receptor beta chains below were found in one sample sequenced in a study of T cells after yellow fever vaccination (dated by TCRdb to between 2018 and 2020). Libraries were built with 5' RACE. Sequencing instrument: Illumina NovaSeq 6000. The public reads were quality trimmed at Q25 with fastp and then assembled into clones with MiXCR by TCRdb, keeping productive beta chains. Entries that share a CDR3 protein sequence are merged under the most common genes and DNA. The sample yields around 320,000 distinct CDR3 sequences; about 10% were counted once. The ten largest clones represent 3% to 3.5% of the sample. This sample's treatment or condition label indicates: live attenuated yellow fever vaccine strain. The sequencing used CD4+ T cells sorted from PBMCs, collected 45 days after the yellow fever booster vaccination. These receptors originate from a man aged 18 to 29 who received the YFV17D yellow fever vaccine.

The CDR3 reads CASSPFGGASTDTQYF. The CDR3 coding sequence is TGCGCCAGCAGCCCTTTTGGAGGGGCTAGCACAGATACGCAGTATTTT. The chain couples TRBV4-1 to TRBJ2-3; a possible D gene is TRBD2 (6 bases). This CDR3 is 16 amino acids long. V was pared by 4 bases and J by 0 bases, with 14 bases between. Germline-derived CDR1 and CDR2 are MGHRA and YSYEKL.

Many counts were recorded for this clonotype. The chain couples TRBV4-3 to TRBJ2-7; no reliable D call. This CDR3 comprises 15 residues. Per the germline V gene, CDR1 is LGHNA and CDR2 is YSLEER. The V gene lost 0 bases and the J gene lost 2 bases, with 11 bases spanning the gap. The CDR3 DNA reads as TGCGCCAGCAGCCAAGAGTTGCGCAGTACCTACGAGCAGTACTTC. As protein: CASSQELRSTYEQYF.

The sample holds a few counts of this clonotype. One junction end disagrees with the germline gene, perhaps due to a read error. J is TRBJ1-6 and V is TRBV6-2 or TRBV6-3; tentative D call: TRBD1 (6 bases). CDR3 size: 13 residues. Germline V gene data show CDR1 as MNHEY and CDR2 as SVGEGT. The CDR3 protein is CASSFTSGTPFHF. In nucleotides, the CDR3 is TGTGCCAGCAGTTTCACTTCCGGGACACCCTTCCACTTT.

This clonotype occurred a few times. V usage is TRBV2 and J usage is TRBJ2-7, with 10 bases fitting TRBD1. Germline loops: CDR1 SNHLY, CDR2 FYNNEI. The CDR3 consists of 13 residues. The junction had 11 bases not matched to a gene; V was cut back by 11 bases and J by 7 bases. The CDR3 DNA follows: TGTGCCTCACAGGGGGACAGGGGTGGGGAGCAGTACTTC. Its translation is CASQGDRGGEQYF.

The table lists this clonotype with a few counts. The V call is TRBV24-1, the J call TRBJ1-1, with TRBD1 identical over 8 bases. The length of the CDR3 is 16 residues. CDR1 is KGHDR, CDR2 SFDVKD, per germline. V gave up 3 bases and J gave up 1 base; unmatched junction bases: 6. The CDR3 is CATSDGPGGPNTEAFF. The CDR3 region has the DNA TGTGCCACCAGTGATGGACCAGGGGGCCCGAACACTGAAGCTTTCTTT.

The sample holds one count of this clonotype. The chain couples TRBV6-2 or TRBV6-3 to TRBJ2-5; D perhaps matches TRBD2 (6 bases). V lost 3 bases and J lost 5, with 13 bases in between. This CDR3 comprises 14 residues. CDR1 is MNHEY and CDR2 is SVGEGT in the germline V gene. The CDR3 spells CASSYQGGVETQYF. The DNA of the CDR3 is TGTGCCAGCAGTTATCAGGGAGGTGTGGAGACCCAGTACTTC.

The CDR3, as DNA: TGTGCCAGCTCACCTTCAATACAGGGACCTGGAAACACCATATATTTT. This encodes CASSPSIQGPGNTIYF. The chain combines TRBV18 with TRBJ1-3; D may be TRBD1 (6 bases). The V end lost 3 bases, the J end lost 2 bases, and 14 bases lay between the germline ends. Germline V gives CDR1 KGHSH, CDR2 LQKENI. The CDR3 covers 16 residues.

In DNA form, the CDR3 reads TGTGCCAGCAGCTCAGGGGGCGATGGCTACACCTTC. Translation: CASSSGGDGYTF. The chain uses TRBV7-9 and TRBJ1-2; 8 nucleotides match TRBD1. The germline CDR1 and CDR2 sequences are SEHNR and FQNEAQ (reference sequence). Trimming at V came to 4 bases and at J to 6 bases, leaving 1 base not matched to a gene. This CDR3 contains 12 residues.

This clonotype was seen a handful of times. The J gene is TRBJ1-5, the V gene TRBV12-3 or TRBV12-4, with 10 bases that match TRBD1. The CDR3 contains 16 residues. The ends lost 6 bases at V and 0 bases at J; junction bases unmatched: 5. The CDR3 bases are TGTGCCAGCAGCAACGACAGGGGGCTTAGCAATCAGCCCCAGCATTTT. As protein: CASSNDRGLSNQPQHF.

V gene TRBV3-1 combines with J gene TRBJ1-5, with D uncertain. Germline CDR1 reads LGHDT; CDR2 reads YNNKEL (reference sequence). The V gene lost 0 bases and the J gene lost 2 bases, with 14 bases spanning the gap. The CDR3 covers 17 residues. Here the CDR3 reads CASSQDWNGQGNQPQHF. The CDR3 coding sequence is TGTGCCAGCAGCCAAGATTGGAATGGGCAGGGCAATCAGCCCCAGCATTTT.

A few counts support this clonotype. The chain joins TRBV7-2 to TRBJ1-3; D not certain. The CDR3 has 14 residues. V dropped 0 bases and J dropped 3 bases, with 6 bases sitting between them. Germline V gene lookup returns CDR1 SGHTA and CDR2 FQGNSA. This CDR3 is CASSLAGDGNTIYF. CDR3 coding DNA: TGTGCCAGCAGCTTAGCCGGGGATGGAAACACCATATATTTT.

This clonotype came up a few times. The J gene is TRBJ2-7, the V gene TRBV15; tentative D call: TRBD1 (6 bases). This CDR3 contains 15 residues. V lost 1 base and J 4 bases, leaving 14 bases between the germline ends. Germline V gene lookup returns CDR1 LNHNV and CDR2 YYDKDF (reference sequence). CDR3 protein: CATSRAGRDTYEQYF. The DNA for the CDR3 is TGTGCCACCAGCAGAGCGGGCAGGGACACTTACGAGCAGTACTTC. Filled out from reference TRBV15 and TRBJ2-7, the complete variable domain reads DAMVIQNPRYQVTQFGKPVTLSCSQTLNHNVMYWYQQKSSQAPKLLFHYYDKDFNNEADTPDNFQSRRPNTSFCFLDIRSPGLGDTAMYLCATSRAGRDTYEQYFGPGTRLTVT.

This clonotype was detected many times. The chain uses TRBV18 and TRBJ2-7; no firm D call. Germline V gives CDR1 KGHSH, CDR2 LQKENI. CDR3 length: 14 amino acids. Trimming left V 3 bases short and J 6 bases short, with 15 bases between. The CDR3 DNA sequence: TGTGCCAGCTCACCGACTCAACTCCAGAGCGAGCAGTACTTC. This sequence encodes CASSPTQLQSEQYF.

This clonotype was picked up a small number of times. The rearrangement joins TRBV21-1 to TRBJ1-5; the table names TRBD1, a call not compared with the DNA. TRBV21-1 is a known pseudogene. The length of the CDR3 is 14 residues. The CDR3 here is CASSKVGKGQPQHF. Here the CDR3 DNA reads TGTGCCAGCAGCAAAGTTGGGAAGGGTCAGCCCCAGCATTTT.

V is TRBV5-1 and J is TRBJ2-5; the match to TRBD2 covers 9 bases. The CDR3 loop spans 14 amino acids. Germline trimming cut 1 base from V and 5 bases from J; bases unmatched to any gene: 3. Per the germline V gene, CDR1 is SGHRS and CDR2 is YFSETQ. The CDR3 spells CASSLRTSDETQYF. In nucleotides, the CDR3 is TGCGCCAGCAGCTTGCGGACTAGCGATGAGACCCAGTACTTC.

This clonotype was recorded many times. In DNA form, the CDR3 reads TGTGCCAGCTCGACGGGAGAGAACACTGAAGCTTTCTTT. This sequence encodes CASSTGENTEAFF. The chain joins TRBV18 to TRBJ1-1; D gene uncertain. The CDR3 sequence is 13 residues long. V was clipped by 6 bases and J by 1 base, with 9 bases between them. The germline V gene has CDR1 KGHSH and CDR2 LQKENI.